The 13 T cell receptor beta chains below come from one sample, sequenced in a study of blood T cell repertoires in COVID-19 (dated by TCRdb to the early 2020s). The library relied on the immunoSEQ multiplex PCR assay. TCRdb mirrors the immuneACCESS table, restricted to in-frame sequences. Some clones are absent from its copies; in checked studies, under half trace to an unresolved V gene, and the reason for the others is unknown. The sample table contains approximately 160,000 clones; only one count was recorded for 80% to 90% of them. Jointly, the top ten make up more than 5.5% of the sample. Sequenced input: peripheral blood. Receptors were obtained from a woman between 50 and 59 years old in a cohort sampled during active or convalescent COVID-19.

This rearrangement joins TRBV7-2 to TRBJ2-7; 10 bases match TRBD2. The CDR3 spans 16 residues. The V gene's germline CDR1 is SGHTA and CDR2 FQGNSA. The junction had 5 bases not matched to a gene; V was cut back by 1 base and J by 2 bases. CDR3 sequence: CASSLGSGTSAYEQYF. In DNA form, the CDR3 reads TGTGCCAGCAGCTTAGGATCCGGGACTAGCGCCTACGAGCAGTACTTC. Combining the CDR3 with reference TRBV7-2 and TRBJ2-7 gives the whole variable domain GAGVSQSPSNKVTEKGKDVELRCDPISGHTALYWYRQSLGQGLEFLIYFQGNSAPDKSGLPSDRFSAERTGGSVSTLTIQRTQQEDSAVYLCASSLGSGTSAYEQYFGPGTRLTVT.

This chain's CDR3 is CASSLASSGNTIYF. In DNA, the CDR3 is TGCGCCAGCAGCTTGGCCAGCTCTGGAAACACCATATATTTT. This chain connects TRBV5-1 to TRBJ1-3, with D hard to call. Germline CDR1 and CDR2: SGHRS and YFSETQ. V lost 0 bases to trimming and J lost 0 bases, with 4 bases between them. The CDR3 covers 14 residues.

The chain couples TRBV13 to TRBJ2-5; 11 positions agree with TRBD2. Germline V lookup: CDR1 PRHDT, CDR2 FYEKMQ (reference sequence). V lost 0 bases to trimming and J lost 9 bases; unmatched junction nucleotides: 3. The CDR3 extends over 14 amino acids. The CDR3 loop reads CASSLGLAGEAQYF. The CDR3 bases are TGTGCCAGCAGCTTAGGACTAGCGGGGGAGGCCCAGTACTTC. The full variable domain, rest sourced from reference TRBV13 and TRBJ2-5, is AAGVIQSPRHLIKEKRETATLKCYPIPRHDTVYWYQQGPGQDPQFLISFYEKMQSDKGSIPDRFSAQQFSDYHSELNMSSLELGDSALYFCASSLGLAGEAQYFGPGTRLLVL.

This clone was recorded only once. V usage is TRBV4-1 and J usage is TRBJ2-7, with TRBD2 identical over 8 bases. The germline V gene encodes CDR1 MGHRA and CDR2 YSYEKL. The CDR3 consists of 16 residues. With V trimmed by 0 bases and J by 0 bases, 4 bases remained unmatched. The CDR3 nucleotides are TGCGCCAGCAGCCAAGATCGGCGGGGGGTCTCCTACGAGCAGTACTTC. Translation gives CASSQDRRGVSYEQYF.

V usage is TRBV18 and J usage is TRBJ1-1, with TRBD1 identical over 8 bases. Per the germline V gene, CDR1 is KGHSH and CDR2 is LQKENI. The V gene end was trimmed by 5 bases and the J gene end by 4 bases; junction bases not matched to a gene: 6. The CDR3 is 14 amino acids. In DNA form, the CDR3 reads TGTGCCAGCTCAGAGACAGGGGATATCACTGAAGCTTTCTTT. Translated: CASSETGDITEAFF. The full variable domain, rest sourced from reference TRBV18 and TRBJ1-1, is NAGVMQNPRHLVRRRGQEARLRCSPMKGHSHVYWYRQLPEEGLKFMVYLQKENIIDESGMPKERFSAEFPKEGPSILRIQQVVRGDSAAYFCASSETGDITEAFFGQGTRLTVV.

A few counts support this clone. This chain connects TRBV14 to TRBJ2-7; a weak D match, TRBD2 (6 bases). The CDR3 covers 14 residues. Germline V gene data show CDR1 as SGHDN and CDR2 as FVKESK. V was trimmed by 4 bases and J by 5 bases, leaving 15 bases between them. CDR3 loop: CASSLFLTSNEQYF. Written as DNA, the CDR3 is TGTGCCAGCAGCCTATTTCTGACTAGTAACGAGCAGTACTTC.

CDR3 in amino acids: CASSNRGRSYGYTF. The DNA for the CDR3 is TGTGCCAGCAGCAACAGGGGCCGGAGCTATGGCTACACCTTC. This chain joins TRBV5-6 and TRBJ1-2; the match to TRBD1 covers 7 bases. CDR1 and CDR2 (germline): SGHDT, YYEEEE. The CDR3 consists of 14 residues. V was pared by 4 bases and J by 4 bases, with 7 bases of the junction left unmatched. Based on the CDR3 plus reference TRBV5-6 and TRBJ1-2, the full variable domain is DAGVTQSPTHLIKTRGQQVTLRCSPKSGHDTVSWYQQALGQGPQFIFQYYEEEERQRGNFPDRFSGHQFPNYSSELNVNALLLGDSALYLCASSNRGRSYGYTFGSGTRLTVV.

The V and J genes are TRBV2 and TRBJ1-5, with TRBD1 matching 10 bases. This CDR3 has 13 residues. Trimming at V came to 9 bases and at J to 3 bases, leaving 2 bases not matched to a gene. The germline V gene has CDR1 SNHLY and CDR2 FYNNEI. The DNA of the CDR3 is TGTGCCAGGGGACAGGGGAACAATCAGCCCCAGCATTTT. Its translation is CARGQGNNQPQHF.

V usage is TRBV24-1 and J usage is TRBJ2-1, with D possibly TRBD1 on 6 matching bases. The CDR3 is 17 amino acids. Germline V gene data show CDR1 as KGHDR and CDR2 as SFDVKD. The V gene lost 5 bases and the J gene lost 3 bases, with 19 bases spanning the gap. CDR3 protein: CATSAETRDTHYNEQFF. The CDR3 region has the DNA TGTGCCACCAGTGCCGAAACCCGGGACACGCACTACAATGAGCAGTTCTTC.

The rearrangement joins TRBV30 to TRBJ2-7; 7 positions agree with TRBD2. The V gene end was trimmed by 0 bases and the J gene end by 4 bases; junction bases not matched to a gene: 3. This CDR3 contains 13 residues. In germline, CDR1 is GTSNPN, CDR2 SVGIG (reference sequence). This CDR3 is CAWSVVAGYEQYF. The CDR3 bases are TGTGCCTGGAGTGTAGTAGCGGGTTACGAGCAGTACTTC.

The genes are TRBV11-2 and TRBJ2-5; the D is unclear. Trimming took 1 base from V and 4 from J, leaving 13 bases between them. In germline, CDR1 is SGHAT, CDR2 FQNNGV. The CDR3 spans 15 residues. The CDR3 region has the DNA TGTGCCAGCAGCTTAGGACATAGACCAAGAGAGACCCAGTACTTC. The encoded protein is CASSLGHRPRETQYF.

The chain employs TRBV21-1 and TRBJ1-6; the D call in the table, TRBD1, was not verified against the DNA. TRBV21-1 is a listed pseudogene. This CDR3 is built from 15 residues. The CDR3 bases are TGTGCCAGCAGCGCGGGGACAGCCTATAATTCACCCCTCCACTTT. Its translation: CASSAGTAYNSPLHF.

The CDR3 loop reads CASSQGLDTEAFF. CDR3 nucleotides: TGTGCCAGCAGCCAGGGGTTGGACACTGAAGCTTTCTTT. The chain recombines TRBV9 with TRBJ1-1; possibly TRBD1 for D (6 bases). CDR3 length: 13 residues. Trimming cost V 4 bases and J 3 bases, with 10 bases left between them. The germline gives CDR1 SGDLS, CDR2 YYNGEE.